This T cell receptor beta chain emerged from a study of brain T cells in children with intractable seizures (dated by TCRdb to the early 2020s). In terms of the full investigation: As a first screen for immune gene transcripts, resected brain tissue from under 70 pediatric epilepsy surgery cases was run on a NanoString immunology panel. Among the approximately twelve selected surgery cases, pre-surgery blood was additionally sequenced for eight, leaving four cases with brain tissue only. Summary of the overall study and its limitations: Because sequencing depth differed between pre- and post-surgery blood, the absence of clones from the pre-surgery sample may reflect undersampling. Viral specificity was inferred solely from CDR3 sequence similarity, and the HCMV serostatus of the patients was not known.

The meaning of the sample's time point label: blood from clinic visit 5 months post-surgery; TSC patient then seizure free. The surgery cases that showed the highest brain T cell transcript signatures were chosen for TCR beta chain sequencing of brain tissue, and of blood when it was available. Before surgery, the patients had been given at least one anti-epileptic drug. The TCR-sequenced patients were children whose drug-resistant epilepsy was caused by tuberous sclerosis complex, focal cortical dysplasia, Rasmussen encephalitis or hemimegalencephaly. Bulk genomic DNA was extracted from unsorted brain tissue and whole blood with the Monarch genomic DNA purification kit. Note on this clone: Its antigen has not been determined. No much larger clone is present one base from it, and per-base qualities are unavailable. This sample also contains other DNA sequences that code for the same CDR3.

The immunoSEQ assay was applied to genomic DNA to generate the TCR beta chain sequences. The authors' pipeline ran thus. CDR3 sequences not starting with the conserved framework cysteine at position 104 were manually removed. To get clonality, the normalized Shannon's Diversity Index was subtracted from one, giving values from 0 (maximal diversity) to 1 (oligoclonal). Chi-squared comparison-of-proportions tests assessed whether the same CDR3 differed in frequency between samples, such as brain versus blood. Public clonotypes were identified through searches of immuneACCESS, and similarity to known antiviral clonotypes was evaluated with the VDJdb browser. This is the immuneACCESS table as TCRdb keeps it, with only in-frame sequences that have V and J called. A part of the clones is gone; compared with another copy, unresolved V genes explain less than half, and the rest is unexplained. V and J calls and clone size are given by that table; D and trimming were obtained from the DNA. For this sample there are 340,000 or so clones; about 94% appear just once. Clones ranked in the top ten supply roughly 6% of the sample.

The CDR3 numbers 17 residues from cysteine through phenylalanine. Left in the record is the CDR3 DNA by itself, 51 bases read in frame from the first base. The CDR1 and CDR2 encoded by the germline V gene are SNHLY and FYNNEI. The junction carries 15 bases between V and J, which are trimmed by 3 bases and 0 bases respectively. The V and J segments used are TRBV2 and TRBJ1-5; there is no confident call for the D gene. The TCR was taken from a boy under two years old with tuberous sclerosis and intractable seizures. This material consisted of peripheral blood, taken more than 4 months after surgery. The CDR3 is CASSEADTDYSNQPQHF. The DNA is TGTGCCAGCAGTGAGGCAGACACCGATTATAGCAATCAGCCCCAGCATTTT. Reference TRBV2 and TRBJ1-5 genes cover what lies past the CDR3, so the full variable domain is EPEVTQTPSHQVTQMGQEVILRCVPISNHLYFYWYRQILGQKVEFLVSFYNNEISEKSEIFDDQFSVERPDGSNFTLKIRSTKLEDSAMYFCASSEADTDYSNQPQHFGDGTRLSIL.